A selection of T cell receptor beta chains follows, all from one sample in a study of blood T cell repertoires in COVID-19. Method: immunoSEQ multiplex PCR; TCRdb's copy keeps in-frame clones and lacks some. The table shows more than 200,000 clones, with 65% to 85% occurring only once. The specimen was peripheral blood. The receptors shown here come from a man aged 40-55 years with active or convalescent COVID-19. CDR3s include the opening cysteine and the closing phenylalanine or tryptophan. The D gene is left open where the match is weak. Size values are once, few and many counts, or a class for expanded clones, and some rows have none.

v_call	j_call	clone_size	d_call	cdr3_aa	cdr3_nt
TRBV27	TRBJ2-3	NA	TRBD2	CASSPIGGGDSDTQYF	TGTGCCAGCAGTCCAATTGGCGGGGGGGATTCCGATACGCAGTATTTT
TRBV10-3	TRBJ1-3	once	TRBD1	CAISGDRGLSGNTIYF	TGTGCCATCAGTGGGGACAGGGGGCTAAGTGGAAACACCATATATTTT
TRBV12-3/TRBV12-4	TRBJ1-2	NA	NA	CASSRSVLGYTF	TGTGCCAGCAGCCGATCGGTGCTCGGCTACACCTTC
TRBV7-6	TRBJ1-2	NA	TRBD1	CASSSPVTGRYGYTF	TGTGCCAGTAGCTCTCCCGTGACAGGGCGATATGGCTACACCTTC
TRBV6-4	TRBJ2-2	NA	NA	CASSETEDTGELFF	TGTGCCAGCAGTGAGACAGAGGACACCGGGGAGCTGTTTTTT
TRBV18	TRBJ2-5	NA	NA	CASSPYKETQYF	TGTGCCAGCTCACCATATAAAGAGACCCAGTACTTC
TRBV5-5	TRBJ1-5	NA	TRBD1	CASSPEGGQIYQPQHF	TGTGCCAGCAGCCCCGAGGGGGGACAGATCTATCAGCCCCAGCATTTT
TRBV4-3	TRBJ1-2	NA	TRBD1	CASSSPRDRFAGYTF	TGCGCCAGCAGCTCACCCCGGGACAGGTTCGCTGGCTACACCTTC
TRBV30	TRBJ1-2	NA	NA	CACLPQGNYGYTF	TGTGCCTGTCTACCTCAGGGGAACTATGGCTACACCTTC
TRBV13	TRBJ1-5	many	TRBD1	CASSLGGTGNQPQHF	TGTGCCAGCAGCTTAGGGGGGACAGGGAATCAGCCCCAGCATTTT
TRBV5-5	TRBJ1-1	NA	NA	CASSRGIIPNTEAFF	TGTGCCAGCAGCAGGGGAATAATTCCTAACACTGAAGCTTTCTTT
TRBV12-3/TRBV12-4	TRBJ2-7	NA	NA	CASSPAQGGEQYF	TGTGCCAGCAGCCCAGCCCAAGGAGGCGAGCAGTACTTC
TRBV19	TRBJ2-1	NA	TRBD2	CASSISSGSDEQFF	TGTGCCAGTAGTATATCTAGCGGGAGCGATGAGCAGTTCTTC
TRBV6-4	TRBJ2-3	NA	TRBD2	CASRVTSGSDTQYF	TGTGCCAGCAGGGTGACTAGCGGGAGTGATACGCAGTATTTT
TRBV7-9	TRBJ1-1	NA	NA	CASSLRGGAPEAFF	TGTGCCAGCAGCTTACGGGGAGGGGCCCCTGAAGCTTTCTTT
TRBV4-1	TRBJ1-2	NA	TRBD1	CASSHNDRGFNYGYTF	TGCGCCAGCAGCCATAACGACAGGGGATTTAACTATGGCTACACCTTC
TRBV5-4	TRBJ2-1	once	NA	CASSSRLGRDEQFF	TGTGCCAGCAGCTCACGACTAGGGCGGGATGAGCAGTTCTTC
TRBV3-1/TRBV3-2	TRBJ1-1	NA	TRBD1	CASSQRTGKLNTEAFF	TGTGCCAGCAGCCAAAGGACAGGTAAACTGAACACTGAAGCTTTCTTT
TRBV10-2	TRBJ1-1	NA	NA	CASREQGGTEAFF	TGCGCCAGCAGAGAACAGGGAGGGACTGAAGCTTTCTTT
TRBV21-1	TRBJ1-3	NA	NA	CASSKTGDRGHGNTIYF	TGTGCCAGCAGCAAAACAGGGGACAGGGGCCATGGAAACACCATATATTTT
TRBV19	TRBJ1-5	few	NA	CASRRLTPNQPQHF	TGTGCCAGTAGAAGACTGACCCCCAATCAGCCCCAGCATTTT
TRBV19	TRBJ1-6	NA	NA	CASSFFPAAVSPLHF	TGTGCCAGTAGTTTCTTCCCTGCAGCGGTTTCACCCCTCCACTTT
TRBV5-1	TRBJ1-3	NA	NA	CASSSLGGDGNTIYF	TGCGCCAGCAGCTCCCTCGGGGGGGATGGAAACACCATATATTTT
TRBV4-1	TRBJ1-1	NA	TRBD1	CASSHPTGYTEAFF	TGCGCCAGCAGCCACCCGACAGGGTACACTGAAGCTTTCTTT
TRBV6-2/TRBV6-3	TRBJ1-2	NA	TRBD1	CASSYGTGASNYGYTF	TGTGCCAGCAGTTACGGTACAGGGGCATCTAACTATGGCTACACCTTC
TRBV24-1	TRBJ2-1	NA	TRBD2	CATSERTSGGRHEQFF	TGTGCCACCAGTGAACGGACTAGCGGGGGGCGTCATGAGCAGTTCTTC